The following is a T cell receptor (beta chain) sequence with its context. What it binds is not known. Researchers ran the assay at a deep level. Sorted subsets were amplified in replicate PCRs using approximately 0.2 ug DNA, about 30,000 T cell genomes. Generated by immunoSEQ multiplex PCR, the TCRdb table keeps only in-frame clones and is missing some. The profile covers about a million clones, with around 75% appearing a single time and about 1.5% taken by the ten largest. Per germline, CDR1 SGDLS and CDR2 YYNGEE. This CDR3 has 13 residues. Trimming stripped 3 bases from V and 6 bases from J, with 12 bases between. The sample belongs to a study of shared clonotypes between healthy human individuals. Study overall: CD4 naive and CD4 memory each took three plates per donor, while CD8 naive took two and CD8 memory one. Study outcomes and limitations: Clonotype sharing across several donors was observed for around 5% of naive CD4 clonotypes.

The V call is TRBV9, the J call TRBJ1-2; maybe TRBD1 (6 bases). Sequenced: memory CD4+ T cells sorted from blood. Subset reported: CD45RA-negative fraction. The source is a man between 18 and 29 years old in good health. This chain's CDR3 is CASSGLQGNGYTF. As DNA, the CDR3 is TGTGCCAGCAGCGGACTACAGGGCAATGGCTACACCTTC.